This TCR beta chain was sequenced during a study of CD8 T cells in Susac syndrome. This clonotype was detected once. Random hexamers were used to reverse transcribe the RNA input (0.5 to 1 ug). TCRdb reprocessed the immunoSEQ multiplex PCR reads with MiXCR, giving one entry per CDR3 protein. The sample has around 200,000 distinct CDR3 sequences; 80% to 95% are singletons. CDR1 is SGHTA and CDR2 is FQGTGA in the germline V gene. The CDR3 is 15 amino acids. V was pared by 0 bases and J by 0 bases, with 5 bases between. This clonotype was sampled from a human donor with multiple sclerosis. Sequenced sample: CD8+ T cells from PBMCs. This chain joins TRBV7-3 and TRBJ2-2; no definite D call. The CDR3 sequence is CASSLTGPNTGELFF. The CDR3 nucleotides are TGTGCCAGCAGCTTAACAGGGCCGAACACCGGGGAGCTGTTTTTT. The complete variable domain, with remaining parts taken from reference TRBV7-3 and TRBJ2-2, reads GAGVSQTPSNKVTEKGKYVELRCDPISGHTALYWYRQSLGQGPEFLIYFQGTGAADDSGLPNDRFFAVRPEGSVSTLKIQRTERGDSAVYLCASSLTGPNTGELFFGEGSRLTVL.